These 7 T cell receptor beta chains originate from one sample sequenced in a study of T cells in Graves' hyperthyroidism and ophthalmopathy. Amplification of TCR beta CDR3 regions was performed using RNA transcripts as template. An initial round of RT-PCR targeting the TCR CDR3 relied on the HTBI primer set. Each CDR3 protein is one row after TCRdb ran MiXCR on the multiplex PCR reads. The sample shows hundreds of thousands of distinct CDR3 sequences, around 13% of them seen only once. The material sequenced was blood. Receptor source: a woman aged 18-30 years with Graves' hyperthyroidism.

This clonotype was seen many times. The CDR3 is CSVGERATEAFF. The CDR3 DNA reads as TGCAGCGTTGGGGAGAGGGCCACTGAAGCTTTCTTT. This chain uses TRBV29-1 with TRBJ1-1; D is undetermined. Germline loops: CDR1 SQVTM, CDR2 ANQGSEA. This CDR3 region has 12 residues. The V end lost 4 bases, the J end lost 4 bases, and 10 bases lay between the germline ends.

This clonotype occurred a few times. The V call is TRBV4-3, the J call TRBJ2-1; 9 nucleotides line up with TRBD2. The V and J ends lost 4 bases and 8 bases, in that order; junction bases with no gene match: 12. Germline values: CDR1 LGHNA, CDR2 YSLEER. The CDR3 spans 16 residues. CDR3 protein: CASSPFSGSIIDEQFF. Here the CDR3 DNA reads TGCGCCAGCAGCCCCTTTAGCGGGAGTATAATCGATGAGCAGTTCTTC.

This clonotype has a count of ten or more. The V gene is TRBV14, the J gene TRBJ2-5, with TRBD2 identical over 7 bases. The trim removed 1 base at V and 4 bases at J, leaving 6 bases unmatched. Germline V gene sequence: CDR1 SGHDN, CDR2 FVKESK. The CDR3 is 15 residues long. The CDR3 nucleotides read TGTGCCAGCAGCCAAGGACTAGCTATATCAGAGACCCAGTACTTC. Protein product: CASSQGLAISETQYF.

This clonotype turned up a few times. This chain uses TRBV7-9 with TRBJ1-2, with unresolved D. Germline CDR1 reads SEHNR; CDR2 reads FQNEAQ (reference sequence). Trimming stripped 5 bases from V and 7 bases from J, with 14 bases between. The CDR3 covers 13 residues. The CDR3 spells CASSDFVSGGYTF. The CDR3 nucleotides read TGTGCCAGCAGCGATTTTGTTTCGGGTGGCTACACCTTC.

This clonotype showed up many times. The chain joins TRBV12-3 or TRBV12-4 to TRBJ1-4; 8 bases are shared with TRBD1. This CDR3 comprises 14 residues. Germline trimming cut 3 bases from V and 7 bases from J; bases unmatched to any gene: 4. CDR3 residues: CASSLVTGVEKLFF. CDR3 DNA sequence: TGTGCCAGCAGTTTGGTGACAGGGGTTGAAAAACTGTTTTTT.

This clonotype was detected a few times. The gene calls are TRBV19 and TRBJ1-3; weak D call: TRBD1 (6 bases). Germline V CDR1 and CDR2: LNHDA, SQIVND (reference sequence). Trimming shortened V by 3 bases and J by 2 bases, and 11 bases separated the two germline ends. This CDR3 has 15 amino acids. The CDR3 region is CASSILRGTGNTIYF. In DNA form, the CDR3 reads TGTGCCAGTAGTATCCTCAGGGGAACTGGAAACACCATATATTTT.

This clonotype was detected many times. The chain uses TRBV30 and TRBJ2-1, with a weak D call TRBD1 (5 bases). CDR3 length equals 11 residues. Germline V gene lookup returns CDR1 GTSNPN and CDR2 SVGIG (reference sequence). CDR3 coding DNA: TGTGTGTTAGGGGATATCAATGAGCAGTTCTTC. It translates to CVLGDINEQFF.